This T cell receptor beta chain originates from a study of OX40 agonist ivuxolimab in advanced cancers. Study-level information: Intravenous ivuxolimab was administered to patients every 2 weeks at 0.01 to 10 mg/kg.

The CDR3 runs 16 residues. CDR1 and CDR2 (germline): SGHRS, YFSETQ. Trimming removed 4 bases from V and 5 bases from J; junction bases left unmatched: 12. Sequencing used immunoSEQ multiplex PCR; TCRdb keeps in-frame clones, though not all of them. The profile shows more than 55,000 clones, more than 70% of them singletons. This material consisted of CD4+ or CD8+ T cells sorted from blood, taken in a trial of the OX40 agonist ivuxolimab. The chain couples TRBV5-1 to TRBJ1-1; 9 nucleotides align to TRBD1. This receptor was identified in an adult with an advanced solid tumor such as melanoma, head and neck, liver or kidney cancer. CDR3 sequence (DNA): TGCGCCAGCAGCACGACGACAGGGGGGCCTGGGACTGAAGCTTTCTTT. Translation: CASSTTTGGPGTEAFF.